The 7 T cell receptor beta chains in this list originate from one sample, sequenced in a study of T-cell reconstitution after alpha-beta-depleted transplantation in children. A library of TCRbeta sequences, prepared with unique molecular identifiers, was generated. Each CDR3 protein is one row after TCRdb ran MiXCR on the PCR reads. The sample holds roughly 300,000 distinct CDR3 sequences; 10% are singletons and the top ten take approximately 2.3%. Sample: PBMCs from the stem cell graft donor, taken from the stem cell graft. The receptor set was obtained from a human donor who donated a stem cell graft to a child with acute lymphoblastic leukemia.

There are many counts of this clonotype. V and J are TRBV12-3 or TRBV12-4 and TRBJ2-5; maybe TRBD2 (6 bases). The CDR3 is made up of 15 amino acids. The ends were cut back, 5 bases at V and 5 bases at J, with 18 bases in the middle. The CDR3 bases are TGTGCCAGCAGTGCGGGACTTCCCACTAAGGAGACCCAGTACTTC. Its translation: CASSAGLPTKETQYF.

This clonotype was picked up many times. V gene TRBV7-6 combines with J gene TRBJ2-7; a possible D gene is TRBD2 (5 bases). The CDR3 extends over 13 amino acids. Trimming removed 4 bases at V and 3 bases at J, with 10 bases between. CDR1 and CDR2 (germline): SGHVS, FNYEAQ. The CDR3 spells CASSSFRGYEQYF. CDR3 sequence (DNA): TGTGCCAGCAGCTCATTCCGGGGCTACGAGCAGTACTTC.

The rearrangement uses TRBV5-8 and TRBJ2-3; the match to TRBD2 covers 8 bases. This CDR3 comprises 17 residues. Germline V lookup: CDR1 SGHTS, CDR2 YDEGEE. With 4 bases clipped from V and 4 bases from J, the junction kept 14 bases outside the gene matches. The CDR3 bases are TGTGCCAGCAGCCGCAGACGGCCTTGGCGGGAGGCAGATACGCAGTATTTT. This encodes CASSRRRPWREADTQYF.

This clonotype came up a few times. The chain joins TRBV5-1 to TRBJ2-7; 8 nucleotides align to TRBD1. Germline V gene data show CDR1 as SGHRS and CDR2 as YFSETQ. The CDR3 length is 15 residues. V trimming: 3 bases; J trimming: 2 bases; junction bases outside the gene matches: 7. DNA for the CDR3: TGCGCCAGCAGCTACACAGACAGGGGTACCTACGAGCAGTACTTC. This sequence encodes CASSYTDRGTYEQYF.

A few counts support this clonotype. The chain joins TRBV7-6 to TRBJ1-5; D is unclear. Trimming stripped 1 base from V and 6 bases from J, with 10 bases between. CDR1 is SGHVS and CDR2 is FNYEAQ in the germline V gene. This CDR3 spans 14 amino acids. CDR3 protein: CASSLVSGAQPQHF. DNA of the CDR3: TGTGCCAGCAGCTTAGTCAGCGGAGCTCAGCCCCAGCATTTT.

The chain carries TRBV6-1 and TRBJ2-7, with 7 bases lining up with TRBD2. CDR1 and CDR2 (germline): MNHNS, SASEGT. Losses at the gene ends were 6 bases for V and 0 bases for J; bases not matched to a gene: 11. This CDR3 has 16 amino acids. In DNA, the CDR3 is TGTGCCAGCAGACGAGGTATCGAGCGGGGCTCCTACGAGCAGTACTTC. Translation gives CASRRGIERGSYEQYF.

In this sample, this clonotype turned up a few times. The chain has TRBV3-1 and TRBJ1-3, with D possibly matching TRBD1 (6 bases). The CDR3 spans 17 residues. Germline V gene sequence: CDR1 LGHDT, CDR2 YNNKEL (reference sequence). V lost 1 base to trimming and J lost 2 bases, with 15 bases between them. CDR3 sequence: CASSQALRAGAGNTIYF. The CDR3 coding sequence is TGTGCCAGCAGCCAAGCTCTTCGGGCAGGGGCTGGAAACACCATATATTTT.